These 10 T cell receptor beta chains share one sample of origin, sequenced in a study of CD4 and CD8 cells across lung adenocarcinoma regions. TCRdb re-called the PCR reads with MiXCR, one entry per CDR3 protein. The data hold some 19,000 distinct CDR3 sequences, with over 50% observed a single time. Sequencing was carried out using CD8+ T cells from the center of a lung tumor. These receptors were taken from a female donor with lung adenocarcinoma. The CD4 and CD8 labels of this study may be unreliable.

There are a few counts of this clonotype. Here the CDR3 DNA reads TGTGCCAGCAGCTTCACAGGGGTGCCTGAGCAGTTCTTC. Encoded protein: CASSFTGVPEQFF. The rearrangement uses TRBV7-2 and TRBJ2-1, with 7 bases fitting TRBD1. This CDR3 spans 13 amino acids. V dropped 3 bases and J dropped 9; count of bases not matched to a gene: 5. Germline CDR1 SGHTA, CDR2 FQGNSA.

This chain joins TRBV6-5 and TRBJ1-1, with D possibly being TRBD1 (6 bases). The V and J ends lost 6 bases and 1 base respectively, with 9 bases between them. Looked up from germline, CDR1 is MNHEY and CDR2 is SVGAGI. CDR3 length: 13 residues. CDR3 region: CASRLQGNTEAFF. The DNA of the CDR3 is TGTGCCAGCAGATTACAGGGGAACACTGAAGCTTTCTTT.

The rearrangement uses TRBV10-1 and TRBJ2-3; tentatively, D is TRBD1 (7 bases). The end of the DNA aligns better with TRBJ2-7, so the J call may be wrong. Germline V CDR1 and CDR2: WNHNN, SYGVQD (reference sequence). There are 15 residues in the CDR3. The CDR3 DNA is TGCGCCAGGGGTCCAGGGGGGCGGGACCCAGATACGCAGTACTTC. Residues: CARGPGGRDPDTQYF.

This clonotype came up a few times. The CDR3 DNA is TGTGCCTGGAGCGGGGGGGCTTACACAGATACGCAGTATTTT. Translated, it gives CAWSGGAYTDTQYF. V and J are TRBV30 and TRBJ2-3; 8 positions agree with TRBD2. CDR1 and CDR2 (germline): GTSNPN, SVGIG (reference sequence). V gave up 3 bases and J gave up 2 bases; unmatched junction bases: 4. This CDR3 contains 14 residues.

This clonotype was observed a few times. The rearrangement joins TRBV6-5 to TRBJ2-2, with 11 bases aligning to TRBD2. CDR1 is MNHEY, CDR2 SVGAGI, per germline. V lost 2 bases and J lost 10; bases outside the gene matches: 9. The CDR3 runs to 16 residues. The CDR3 loop reads CASSYRTSGRSLELFF. The CDR3 region has the DNA TGTGCCAGCAGTTACAGGACTAGCGGGCGGAGTCTGGAGCTGTTTTTT.

The chain has TRBV25-1 and TRBJ2-1; 12 bases map to TRBD2. V shed 7 bases, J shed 1 base, and the junction held 8 bases outside the gene matches. From germline, CDR1 is MGHDK and CDR2 SYGVNS. There are 17 residues in the CDR3. DNA of the CDR3: TGTGCCAGCACACTAGCGGGAGGACACTTTTCCTACAATGAGCAGTTCTTC. Residues: CASTLAGGHFSYNEQFF.

This clonotype was picked up many times. The chain has TRBV6-1 and TRBJ1-5, with D possibly TRBD1 on 5 matching bases. The V gene lost 4 bases and the J gene lost 0 bases, with 10 bases spanning the gap. This CDR3 contains 15 residues. Germline V gene lookup returns CDR1 MNHNS and CDR2 SASEGT. CDR3 nucleotide sequence: TGTGCCAGCAGTGTCCCGACAGATAGCAATCAGCCCCAGCATTTT. It codes for CASSVPTDSNQPQHF.

The chain combines TRBV5-4 with TRBJ2-1; D is perhaps TRBD2 (6 bases). V was clipped by 0 bases and J by 2 bases, with 12 bases between them. CDR1 and CDR2 (germline): SGHNT, YYREEE (reference sequence). This CDR3 has 16 residues. CDR3: CASSLAGSGPYNEQFF. CDR3 DNA sequence: TGTGCCAGCAGCTTGGCTGGTAGCGGTCCCTACAATGAGCAGTTCTTC.

This clonotype has a handful of counts. A much larger clone differs from this one at a single base, so this may be a read error. The chain is built from TRBV6-4 and TRBJ2-2; D remains unclear. The CDR3 has 12 residues. V lost 6 bases, J lost 3 bases, and 5 bases lay in between. Germline V gene data show CDR1 as MRHNA and CDR2 as SNTAGT. CDR3 sequence (DNA): TGTGCCAGCAGCCGGGACACCGGGGAGCTGTTTTTT. This gives the protein CASSRDTGELFF.

Regarding this clonotype: The junction departs from germline at one end; a sequencing error may be responsible. The chain carries TRBV27 and TRBJ2-3, with 7 bases matching TRBD1. Per the germline V gene, CDR1 is MNHEY and CDR2 is SMNVEV (reference sequence). This CDR3 contains 15 residues. CDR3 nucleotide sequence: TGTGGCAGCAGGCAGGGGGTAGGACTCACAGATATGCAGTATTTC. As protein: CGSRQGVGLTDMQYF.